One and the same sample provided the 6 T cell receptor beta chains below, sequenced in a study of T cells in Graves' hyperthyroidism and ophthalmopathy. The CDR3 regions of TCR beta were amplified from RNA transcripts. TCR CDR3 underwent first-round RT-PCR with the HTBI primer set. TCRdb fed the multiplex PCR reads into MiXCR, producing one record per CDR3 protein. The sample lists over 500,000 distinct CDR3 sequences, about 14% occurring once. The source material was blood. These receptors came from a woman aged 40 to 55 with Graves' hyperthyroidism.

This clonotype was found many times. V and J are TRBV12-3 or TRBV12-4 and TRBJ2-7; TRBD1 agrees at 9 bases. CDR3 length: 15 amino acids. V gave up 2 bases and J gave up 6 bases; unmatched junction bases: 8. CDR3 sequence reads: CASSLSRQGVGEQYF. Here the CDR3 DNA reads TGTGCCAGCAGTTTATCCCGACAGGGGGTAGGCGAGCAGTACTTC.

This clonotype was counted many times. The chain links TRBV5-1 to TRBJ1-1, with D uncertain. Germline V CDR1 and CDR2: SGHRS, YFSETQ. V was cut by 4 bases and J by 4 bases, with 14 bases left in between. The CDR3 length is 14 residues. The CDR3 sequence is CASSPLGVSTEAFF. For the CDR3, the DNA is TGCGCCAGCAGCCCTCTCGGGGTAAGCACTGAAGCTTTCTTT. The complete variable domain, with remaining parts taken from reference TRBV5-1 and TRBJ1-1, reads KAGVTQTPRYLIKTRGQQVTLSCSPISGHRSVSWYQQTPGQGLQFLFEYFSETQRNKGNFPGRFSGRQFSNSRSEMNVSTLELGDSALYLCASSPLGVSTEAFFGQGTRLTVV.

This clonotype was seen ten or more times. The rearrangement links TRBV5-6 to TRBJ2-3; tentatively, D is TRBD2 (6 bases). V dropped 1 base and J dropped 1 base, with 10 bases sitting between them. CDR3 size: 15 residues. Germline V lookup: CDR1 SGHDT, CDR2 YYEEEE. The DNA for the CDR3 is TGTGCCAGCAGCTTGAACACGGGGGGCACAGATACGCAGTATTTT. It codes for CASSLNTGGTDTQYF.

The chain uses TRBV7-9 and TRBJ1-4; D is possibly TRBD1 (5 bases). There are 15 residues in the CDR3. V was clipped by 6 bases and J by 3 bases, with 14 bases between them. Germline V gene data show CDR1 as SEHNR and CDR2 as FQNEAQ (reference sequence). The CDR3 spells CASSQAGSANEKLFF. The CDR3 nucleotides read TGTGCCAGCAGTCAAGCAGGGAGTGCTAATGAAAAACTGTTTTTT.

This clonotype was recorded at least ten times. The chain couples TRBV18 to TRBJ2-3; D uncertain. CDR1 and CDR2 from the germline V gene are KGHSH and LQKENI. CDR3 length: 15 amino acids. V lost 2 bases to trimming and J lost 4 bases, with 13 bases between them. The chain's CDR3 is CASSPASAVSDTQYF. The CDR3 bases are TGTGCCAGCTCACCAGCGAGCGCGGTCTCAGATACGCAGTATTTT.

The table lists this clonotype with a few counts. This rearrangement joins TRBV20-1 to TRBJ1-5; 9 bases are shared with TRBD1. Germline CDR1 is DFQATT and CDR2 is SNEGSKA (reference sequence). Trimming at V came to 1 base and at J to 6 bases, leaving 10 bases not matched to a gene. The CDR3 contains 16 residues. This CDR3 is CSARGTGTGFGQPQHF. CDR3 nucleotides: TGCAGTGCTAGAGGGACCGGGACAGGGTTCGGTCAGCCCCAGCATTTT.